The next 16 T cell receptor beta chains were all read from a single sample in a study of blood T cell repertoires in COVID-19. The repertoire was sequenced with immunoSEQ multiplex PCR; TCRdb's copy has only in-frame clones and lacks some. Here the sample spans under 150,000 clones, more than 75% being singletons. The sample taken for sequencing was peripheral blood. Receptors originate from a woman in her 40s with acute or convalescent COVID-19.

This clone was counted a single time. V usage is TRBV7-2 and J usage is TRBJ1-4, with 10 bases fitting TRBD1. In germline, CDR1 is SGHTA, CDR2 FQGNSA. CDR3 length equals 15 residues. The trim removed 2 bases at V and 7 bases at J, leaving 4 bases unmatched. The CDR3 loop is CASSLFWTGGEKLFF. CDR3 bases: TGTGCCAGCAGCTTATTCTGGACAGGGGGTGAAAAACTGTTTTTT.

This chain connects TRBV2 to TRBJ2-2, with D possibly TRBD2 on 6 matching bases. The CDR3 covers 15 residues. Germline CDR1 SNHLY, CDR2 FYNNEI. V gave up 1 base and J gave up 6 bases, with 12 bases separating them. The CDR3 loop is CASSEVGGKAGELFF. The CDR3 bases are TGTGCCAGCAGTGAAGTAGGAGGGAAGGCCGGGGAGCTGTTTTTT.

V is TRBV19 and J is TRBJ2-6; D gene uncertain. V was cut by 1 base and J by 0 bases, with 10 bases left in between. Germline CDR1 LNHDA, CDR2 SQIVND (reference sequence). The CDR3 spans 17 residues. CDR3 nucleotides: TGTGCCAGTAGTATAGGCACACCGTACTCTGGGGCCAACGTCCTGACTTTC. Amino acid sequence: CASSIGTPYSGANVLTF.

CDR3 DNA sequence: TGTGCCAGCAGTTACTTAGGACAGGGGAATCAGCCCCAGCATTTT. This gives the protein CASSYLGQGNQPQHF. The chain recombines TRBV6-2 or TRBV6-3 with TRBJ1-5; 9 bases align to TRBD1. The CDR3 spans 15 residues. CDR1 MNHEY and CDR2 SVGEGT come from the germline V gene. With V trimmed by 1 base and J by 4 bases, 2 bases remained unmatched.

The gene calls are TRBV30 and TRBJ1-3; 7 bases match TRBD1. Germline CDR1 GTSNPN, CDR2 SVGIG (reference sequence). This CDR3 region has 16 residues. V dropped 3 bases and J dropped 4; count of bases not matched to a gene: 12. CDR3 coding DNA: TGTGCCTGGAGGGATTTTGGGCAGGGGGAAGGAAACACCATATATTTT. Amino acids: CAWRDFGQGEGNTIYF.

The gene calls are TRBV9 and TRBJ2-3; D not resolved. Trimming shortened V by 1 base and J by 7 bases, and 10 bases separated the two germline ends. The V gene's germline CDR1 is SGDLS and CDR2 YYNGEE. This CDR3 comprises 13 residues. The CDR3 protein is CASSVPPLYTQYF. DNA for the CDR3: TGTGCCAGCAGCGTACCTCCTCTTTATACGCAGTATTTT.

CDR3 loop: CASTDGGKKYTEAFF. The CDR3 bases are TGTGCCAGCACTGACGGGGGTAAGAAGTACACTGAAGCTTTCTTT. The chain is built from TRBV2 and TRBJ1-1, with D tentatively TRBD1 (5 bases). CDR3 length: 15 residues. The germline V gene encodes CDR1 SNHLY and CDR2 FYNNEI. Trimming removed 7 bases at V and 3 bases at J, with 18 bases between.

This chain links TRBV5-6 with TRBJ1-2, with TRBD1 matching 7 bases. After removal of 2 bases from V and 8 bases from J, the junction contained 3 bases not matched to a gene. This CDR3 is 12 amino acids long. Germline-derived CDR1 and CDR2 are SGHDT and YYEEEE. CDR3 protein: CASSFTGAGYTF. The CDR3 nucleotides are TGTGCCAGCAGCTTCACAGGGGCCGGCTACACCTTC.

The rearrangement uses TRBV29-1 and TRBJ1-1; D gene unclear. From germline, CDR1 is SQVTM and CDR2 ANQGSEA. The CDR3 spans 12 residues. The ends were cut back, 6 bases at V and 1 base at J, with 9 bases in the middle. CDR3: CSVVRGNTEAFF. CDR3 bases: TGCAGCGTCGTCCGGGGGAACACTGAAGCTTTCTTT.

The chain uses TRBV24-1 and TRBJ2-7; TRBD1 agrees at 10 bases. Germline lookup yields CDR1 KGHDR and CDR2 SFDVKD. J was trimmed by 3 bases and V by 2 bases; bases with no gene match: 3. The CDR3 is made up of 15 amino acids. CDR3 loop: CATSDSRTGGYEQYF. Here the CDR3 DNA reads TGTGCCACCAGTGATTCAAGGACAGGGGGCTACGAGCAGTACTTC.

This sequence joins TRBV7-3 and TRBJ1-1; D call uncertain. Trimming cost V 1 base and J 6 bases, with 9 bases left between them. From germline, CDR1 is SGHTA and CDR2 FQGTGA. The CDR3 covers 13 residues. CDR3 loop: CASSLSGGAEAFF. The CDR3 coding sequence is TGTGCCAGCAGCTTAAGTGGAGGCGCTGAAGCTTTCTTT.

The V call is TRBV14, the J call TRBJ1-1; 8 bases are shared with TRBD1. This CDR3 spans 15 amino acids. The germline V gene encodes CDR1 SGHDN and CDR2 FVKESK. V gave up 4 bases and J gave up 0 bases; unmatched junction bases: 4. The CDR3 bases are TGTGCCAGCAGCCCGGACAGGGTCCTGAACACTGAAGCTTTCTTT. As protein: CASSPDRVLNTEAFF.

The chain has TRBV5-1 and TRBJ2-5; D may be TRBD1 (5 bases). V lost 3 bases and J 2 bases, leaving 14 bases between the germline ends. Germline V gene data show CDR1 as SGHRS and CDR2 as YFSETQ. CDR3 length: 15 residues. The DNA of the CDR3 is TGCGCCAGCAGCTCGGGTTCAGGGAATCAAGAGACCCAGTACTTC. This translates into CASSSGSGNQETQYF.

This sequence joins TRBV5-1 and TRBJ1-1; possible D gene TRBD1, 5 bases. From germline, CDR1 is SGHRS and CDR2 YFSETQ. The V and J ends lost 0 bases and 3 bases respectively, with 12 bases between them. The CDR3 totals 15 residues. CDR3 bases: TGCGCCAGCAGCTTGGCCGGACACTACTACACTGAAGCTTTCTTT. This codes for CASSLAGHYYTEAFF.

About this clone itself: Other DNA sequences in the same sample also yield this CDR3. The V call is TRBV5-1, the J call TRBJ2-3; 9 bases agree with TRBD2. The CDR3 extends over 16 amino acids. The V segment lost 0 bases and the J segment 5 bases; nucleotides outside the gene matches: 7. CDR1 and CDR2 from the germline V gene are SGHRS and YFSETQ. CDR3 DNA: TGCGCCAGCAGCTTGGCCGGGCGGGGGGGCCAAGATACGCAGTATTTT. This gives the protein CASSLAGRGGQDTQYF.

As DNA, the CDR3 is TGTGCCAGCAGCTTGGACGGACTAGCGTCCTACAATGAGCAGTTCTTC. Encoded protein: CASSLDGLASYNEQFF. The J gene is TRBJ2-1, the V gene TRBV5-6, with 9 bases fitting TRBD2. This CDR3 contains 16 residues. The V and J ends lost 0 bases and 1 base, in that order; junction bases with no gene match: 2. Germline V gene sequence: CDR1 SGHDT, CDR2 YYEEEE.